This T cell receptor (beta chain) emerged from a study of neurological immune-mediated disorders. The authors produced cDNA by 5'RACE using 10-nucleotide random UMIs. TCRdb processed the 5' RACE reads anew with MiXCR; each CDR3 protein has one entry. Of roughly 57,000 distinct CDR3 sequences detected, 7% to 10% appear once; the ten largest clones hold 1.9%. Time point of the sample: longitudinal time-point 3. Where libraries were unsorted, they were derived from 2 million PBMCs stored at -80 degrees C. This clonotype has a count of ten or more. This clonotype was sampled from a woman aged 40 to 50 in good health. Sequencing input: PBMCs.

CDR3 sequence reads: CASRSWTGDEQYF. CDR3 nucleotides: TGTGCCAGCAGATCATGGACAGGTGACGAGCAGTACTTC. The chain links TRBV7-9 to TRBJ2-7; 7 positions match TRBD1. Per the germline V gene, CDR1 is SEHNR and CDR2 is FQNEAQ (reference sequence). There are 13 residues in the CDR3. Unmatched junction bases numbered 7, after V lost 6 bases and J lost 5 bases.